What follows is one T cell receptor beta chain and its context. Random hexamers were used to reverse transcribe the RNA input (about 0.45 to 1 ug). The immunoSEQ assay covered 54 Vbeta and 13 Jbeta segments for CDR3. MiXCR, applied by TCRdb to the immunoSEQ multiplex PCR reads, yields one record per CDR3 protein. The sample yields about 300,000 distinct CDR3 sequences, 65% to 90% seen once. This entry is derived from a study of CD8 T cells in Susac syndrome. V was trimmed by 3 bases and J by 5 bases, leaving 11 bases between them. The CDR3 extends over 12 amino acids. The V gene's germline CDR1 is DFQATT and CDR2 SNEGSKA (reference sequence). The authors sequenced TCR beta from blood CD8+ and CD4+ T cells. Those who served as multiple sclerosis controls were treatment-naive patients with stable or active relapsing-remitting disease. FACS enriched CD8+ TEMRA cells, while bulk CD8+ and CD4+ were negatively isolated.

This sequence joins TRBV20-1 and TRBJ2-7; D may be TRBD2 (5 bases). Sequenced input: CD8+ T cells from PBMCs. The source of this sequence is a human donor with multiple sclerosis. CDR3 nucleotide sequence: TGCAGTGCTAGCGGGAATCTCCACGAGCAGTACTTC. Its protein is CSASGNLHEQYF.